The TCR beta chain described here comes from a study of cytomegalovirus exposure and HLA in healthy donors. This CDR3 has 14 residues. The V gene end was trimmed by 4 bases and the J gene end by 3 bases; junction bases not matched to a gene: 4. Germline values: CDR1 SGHDN, CDR2 FVKESK. As to this clone: The antigen remains unidentified.

The study ran its PCR with 60 Vbeta and 13 Jbeta primers. The protocol was immunoSEQ multiplex PCR, while the TCRdb copy is restricted to in-frame clones and leaves out a portion. The sample carries 160,000 or so clones, 70% to 80% recorded once. Study-wide results and caveats: The authors enumerated 164 TCR beta chains as linked to cytomegalovirus. Later analysis suggested most CMV-associated TCR beta chains were HLA-restricted. Relative to the 666-donor mean, N-insertions were reportedly fewer in an Asian-associated ancestry cluster in a later analysis.

V and J are TRBV14 and TRBJ2-3, with 7 positions matching TRBD2. The sample comprised PBMCs. The sequence came from a woman aged 40 to 50 in good health and CMV-seronegative. The CDR3 DNA reads as TGTGCCAGCAGCCGGCTAGCGGTAACAGATACGCAGTATTTT. Protein: CASSRLAVTDTQYF.